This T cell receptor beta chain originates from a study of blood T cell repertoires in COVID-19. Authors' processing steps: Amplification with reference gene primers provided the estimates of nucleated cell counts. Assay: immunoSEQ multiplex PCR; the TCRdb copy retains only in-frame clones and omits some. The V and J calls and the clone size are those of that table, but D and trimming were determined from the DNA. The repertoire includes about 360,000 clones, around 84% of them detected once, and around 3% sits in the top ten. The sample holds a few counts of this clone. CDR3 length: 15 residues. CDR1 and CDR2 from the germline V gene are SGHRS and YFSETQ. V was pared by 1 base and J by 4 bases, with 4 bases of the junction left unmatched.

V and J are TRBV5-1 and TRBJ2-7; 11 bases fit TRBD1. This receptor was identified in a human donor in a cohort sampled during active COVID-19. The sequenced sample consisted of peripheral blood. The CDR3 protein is CASSLSGQGEYEQYF. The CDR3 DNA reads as TGCGCCAGCAGCTTGTCGGGACAGGGGGAGTACGAGCAGTACTTC.